The source of this T cell receptor beta chain is a study of blood T cell repertoires in COVID-19. In the study overall: Samples representing acute and convalescent COVID-19 were sourced from the United States, Italy and Spain.

The germline V gene has CDR1 SGHVS and CDR2 FQNEAQ. The V gene lost 4 bases and the J gene lost 0 bases, with 10 bases spanning the gap. The CDR3 sequence is 15 residues long. Authors' methods: Amplification of reference gene primers was used by the study to estimate nucleated cell counts. The protocol was immunoSEQ multiplex PCR, while the TCRdb copy is restricted to in-frame clones and leaves out a portion. From that table come the V and J calls and clone size; the DNA was used to work out D and trimming. The sample consists of approximately 150,000 clones, 80% to 85% of them appearing once. The sequenced material came from peripheral blood. The chain uses TRBV7-8 and TRBJ2-1; D is undetermined. The sequence came from a man aged 70-80 years with active or convalescent COVID-19. The CDR3 DNA reads as TGTGCCAGCAGCTCCACAGAAAGCTCCTACAATGAGCAGTTCTTC. It yields the protein CASSSTESSYNEQFF.